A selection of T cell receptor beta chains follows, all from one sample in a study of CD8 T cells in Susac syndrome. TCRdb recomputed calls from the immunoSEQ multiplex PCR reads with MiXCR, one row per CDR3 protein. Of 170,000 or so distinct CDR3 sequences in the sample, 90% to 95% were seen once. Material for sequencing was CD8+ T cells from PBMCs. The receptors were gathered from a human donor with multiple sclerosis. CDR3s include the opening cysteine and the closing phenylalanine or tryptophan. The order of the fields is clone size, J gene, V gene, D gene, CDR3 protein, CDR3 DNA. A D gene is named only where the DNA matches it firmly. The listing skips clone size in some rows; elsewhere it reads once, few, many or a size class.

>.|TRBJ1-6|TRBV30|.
CAWSGVSSYNSPLHF
TGTGCCTGGAGCGGGGTGAGCTCCTATAATTCACCCCTCCACTTT
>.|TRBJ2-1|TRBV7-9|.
CASSRGLEQFF
TGTGCCAGCAGCCGGGGACTGGAGCAGTTCTTC
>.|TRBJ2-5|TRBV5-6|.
CAISLGMAGSPTQETQYF
TGTGCCATCAGCTTAGGGATGGCAGGCTCACCTACCCAAGAGACCCAGTACTTC
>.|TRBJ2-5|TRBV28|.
CASSHGTLLPETQYF
TGTGCCAGCAGCCACGGGACCCTATTACCGGAGACCCAGTACTTC
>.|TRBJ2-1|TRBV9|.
CASNQESSYNEQFF
TGTGCCAGCAACCAGGAAAGCTCCTACAATGAGCAGTTCTTC
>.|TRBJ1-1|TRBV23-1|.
CASSHRGNTEAFF
TGCGCCAGCAGTCACAGGGGGAACACTGAAGCTTTCTTT
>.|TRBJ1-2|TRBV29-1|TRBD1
CSVRQGIYGYTF
TGCAGCGTCAGACAGGGAATCTATGGCTACACCTTC
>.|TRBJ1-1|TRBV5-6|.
CASRPLMNTEAFF
TGTGCCAGCAGGCCTTTGATGAACACTGAAGCTTTCTTT
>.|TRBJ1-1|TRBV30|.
CAWSVLDNPAFF
TGTGCCTGGAGTGTTTTGGACAATCCGGCTTTCTTT
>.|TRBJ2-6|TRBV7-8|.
CASSFDRSGHSGANVLTF
TGTGCCAGCAGCTTTGACCGCTCGGGGCACTCTGGGGCCAACGTCCTGACTTTC
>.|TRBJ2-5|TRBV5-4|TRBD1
CASTIRDRGPETQYF
TGTGCCAGCACTATCAGAGACAGGGGGCCAGAGACCCAGTACTTC
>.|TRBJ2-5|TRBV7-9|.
CASSLPTEETQYF
TGTGCCAGCAGCTTACCCACGGAAGAGACCCAGTACTTC
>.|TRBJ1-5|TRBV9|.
CASSQDGENQPQHF
TGTGCCAGCAGCCAAGACGGAGAGAATCAGCCCCAGCATTTT
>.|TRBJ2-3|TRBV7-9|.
CASTLGTDTQYF
TGTGCCAGCACCCTGGGCACAGATACGCAGTATTTT
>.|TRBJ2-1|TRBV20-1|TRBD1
CSARTGGIYNEQFF
TGCAGTGCGAGGACAGGGGGCATTTACAATGAGCAGTTCTTC
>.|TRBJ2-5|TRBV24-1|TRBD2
CATSASGGGETQYF
TGTGCCACCAGTGCCAGCGGGGGGGGAGAGACCCAGTACTTC
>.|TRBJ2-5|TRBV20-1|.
CSARGPSPETQYF
TGCAGTGCTAGGGGTCCCTCTCCGGAGACCCAGTACTTC
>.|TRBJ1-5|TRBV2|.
CASSGEKGNQPQHF
TGTGCCAGCAGTGGAGAGAAGGGCAATCAGCCCCAGCATTTT
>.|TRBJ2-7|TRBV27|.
CASSLVGGNEQYF
TGTGCCAGCAGTTTAGTCGGCGGAAACGAGCAGTACTTC
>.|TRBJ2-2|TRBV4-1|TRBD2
CASSLFTTSGFDTGELFF
TGCGCCAGCAGCCTGTTCACCACTAGCGGGTTCGACACCGGGGAGCTGTTTTTT
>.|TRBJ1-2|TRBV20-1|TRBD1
CSAKYRGLYDYGYTF
TGCAGTGCGAAGTACAGGGGTCTATACGACTATGGCTACACCTTC
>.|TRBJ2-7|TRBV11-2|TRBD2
CASSLSGSSGGAYEQYF
TGTGCCAGCAGCTTATCGGGTTCTAGCGGGGGGGCTTACGAGCAGTACTTC
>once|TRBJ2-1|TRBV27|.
CASSLTLQRYEQFF
TGTGCCAGCAGTTTAACCCTCCAGAGGTATGAGCAGTTCTTC
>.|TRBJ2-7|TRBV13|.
CASSLGQELYEQYF
TGTGCCAGCAGCTTAGGACAGGAGCTCTACGAGCAGTACTTC
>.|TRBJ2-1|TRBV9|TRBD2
CASSEYGGRNEQFF
TGTGCCAGCAGCGAGTACGGGGGGAGGAATGAGCAGTTCTTC
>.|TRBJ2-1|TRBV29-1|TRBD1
CSVPGQMIHEQFF
TGCAGCGTCCCGGGACAGATGATCCATGAGCAGTTCTTC
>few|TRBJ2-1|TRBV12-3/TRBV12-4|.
CASSPQGNEQFF
TGTGCCAGCAGTCCCCAGGGAAATGAGCAGTTCTTC
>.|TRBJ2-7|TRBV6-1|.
CASTSESSYEQYF
TGTGCCAGCACGTCGGAGAGCTCCTACGAGCAGTACTTC
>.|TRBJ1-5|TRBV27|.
CASSVSYRVGQPQHF
TGTGCCAGCAGTGTCTCTTACAGGGTAGGCCAGCCCCAGCATTTT
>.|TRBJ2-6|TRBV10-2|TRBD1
CASSTTGGTGANVLTF
TGCGCCAGCAGTACGACAGGGGGCACTGGGGCCAACGTCCTGACTTTC
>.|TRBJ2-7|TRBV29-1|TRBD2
CSVGLAGPYEQYF
TGCAGCGTGGGGCTAGCGGGGCCCTACGAGCAGTACTTC
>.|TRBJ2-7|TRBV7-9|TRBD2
CASSSQAGGRGEQYF
TGTGCCAGCAGCAGCCAAGCGGGAGGGCGTGGGGAGCAGTACTTC
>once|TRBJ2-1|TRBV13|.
CASSPLRGGEQFF
TGTGCCAGCAGCCCGCTAAGGGGCGGTGAGCAGTTCTTC
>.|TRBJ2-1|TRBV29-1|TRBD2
CSVGGLAGKGSYNEQFF
TGCAGCGTGGGTGGACTAGCGGGAAAAGGCTCCTACAATGAGCAGTTCTTC
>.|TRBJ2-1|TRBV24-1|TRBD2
CATSDPGLAGINEQFF
TGTGCCACCAGTGACCCGGGACTAGCGGGAATCAATGAGCAGTTCTTC
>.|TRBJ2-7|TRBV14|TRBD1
CASSHGQGGFYEQYF
TGTGCCAGCAGCCACGGACAGGGAGGTTTTTACGAGCAGTACTTC
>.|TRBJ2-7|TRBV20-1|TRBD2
CSAPGLAGARQGEQYF
TGCAGTGCTCCCGGACTAGCGGGAGCCCGGCAGGGCGAGCAGTACTTC
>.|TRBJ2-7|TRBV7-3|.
CASSLTVQAEQYF
TGTGCCAGCAGCTTAACTGTTCAGGCCGAGCAGTACTTC
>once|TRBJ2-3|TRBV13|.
CASSSLSPGDSTDTQYF
TGTGCCAGCAGCTCATTGTCCCCGGGGGATAGCACAGATACGCAGTATTTT
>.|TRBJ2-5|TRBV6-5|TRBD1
CASSSDRDVETQYF
TGTGCCAGCAGTTCGGACAGGGACGTCGAGACCCAGTACTTC
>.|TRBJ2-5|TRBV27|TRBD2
CASRSREALGTQYF
TGTGCCAGCAGATCCCGGGAGGCCCTGGGGACCCAGTACTTC
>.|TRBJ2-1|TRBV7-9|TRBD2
CASSQPSGGAYNEQFF
TGTGCCAGCAGCCAACCCTCGGGAGGGGCGTACAATGAGCAGTTCTTC
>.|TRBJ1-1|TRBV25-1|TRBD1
CASSDTGTGLTTEAFF
TGTGCCAGCAGTGACACCGGGACAGGACTAACAACTGAAGCTTTCTTT
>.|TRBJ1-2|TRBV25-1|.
CASSAHSSYGYTF
TGTGCCAGCAGTGCCCACAGTTCCTATGGCTACACCTTC
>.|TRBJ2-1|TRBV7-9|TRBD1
CASRGQDYFDEQFF
TGTGCCAGCAGGGGACAGGATTATTTCGATGAGCAGTTCTTC
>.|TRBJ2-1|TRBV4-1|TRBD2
CASSHSGVSYNEQFF
TGCGCCAGCAGCCACAGCGGGGTATCCTACAATGAGCAGTTCTTC
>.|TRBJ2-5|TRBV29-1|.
CSAGAWGETQYF
TGCAGCGCTGGGGCCTGGGGGGAGACCCAGTACTTC
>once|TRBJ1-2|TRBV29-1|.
CSVVFNGGYTF
TGCAGCGTTGTATTTAACGGGGGCTACACCTTC
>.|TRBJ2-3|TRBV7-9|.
CASSSVQSTDTQYF
TGTGCCAGCAGCTCGGTACAGAGCACAGATACGCAGTATTTT
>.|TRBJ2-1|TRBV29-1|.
CSVWPNEQFF
TGCAGCGTCTGGCCCAATGAGCAGTTCTTC
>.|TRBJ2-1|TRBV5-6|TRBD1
CASSLIGTGGVDEQFF
TGTGCCAGCAGCTTGATCGGGACAGGGGGGGTCGATGAGCAGTTCTTC
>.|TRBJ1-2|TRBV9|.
CASSAHAGVVGGYTF
TGTGCCAGCAGCGCCCACGCCGGGGTAGTCGGTGGCTACACCTTC
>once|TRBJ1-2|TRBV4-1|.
CASSRLREGSYGYTF
TGCGCCAGCAGCCGCCTTCGGGAGGGATCCTATGGCTACACCTTC
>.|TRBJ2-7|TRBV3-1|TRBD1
CASSQGTGVSYEQYF
TGTGCCAGCAGCCAGGGGACAGGGGTGTCCTACGAGCAGTACTTC